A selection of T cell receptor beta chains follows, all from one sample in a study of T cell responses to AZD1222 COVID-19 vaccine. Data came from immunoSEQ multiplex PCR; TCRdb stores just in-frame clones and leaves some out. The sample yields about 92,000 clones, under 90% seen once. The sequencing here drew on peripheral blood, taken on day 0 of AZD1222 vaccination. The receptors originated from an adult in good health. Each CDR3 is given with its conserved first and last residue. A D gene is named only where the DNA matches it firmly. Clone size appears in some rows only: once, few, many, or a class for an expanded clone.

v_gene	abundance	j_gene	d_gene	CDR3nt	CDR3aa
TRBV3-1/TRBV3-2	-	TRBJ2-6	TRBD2	TGTGCCAGCAGCCGTAGCGGGAGCTCTGGGGCCAACGTCCTGACTTTC	CASSRSGSSGANVLTF
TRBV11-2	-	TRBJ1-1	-	TGTGCCAGCAGCTTAAATCTAGAAGCTTTCTTT	CASSLNLEAFF
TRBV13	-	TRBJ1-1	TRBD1	TGTGCCAGCAGCATAGACAGGGGAAATACTGAAGCTTTCTTT	CASSIDRGNTEAFF
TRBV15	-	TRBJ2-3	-	TGTGCCATCAGCAGGAATTTAGGGGGCACAGATACGCAGTATTTT	CAISRNLGGTDTQYF
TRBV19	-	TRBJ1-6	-	TGTGCCAGTAGTATAGACACAGGGACGTCAAATTCACCCCTCCACTTT	CASSIDTGTSNSPLHF
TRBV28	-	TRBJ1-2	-	TGTGCCAGCAGCTCCGGACTGTTCTATGGCTACACCTTC	CASSSGLFYGYTF
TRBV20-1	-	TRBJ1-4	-	TGCAGTGCTAGTCTCATGGGGGGGGTTACTAATGAAAAACTGTTTTTT	CSASLMGGVTNEKLFF
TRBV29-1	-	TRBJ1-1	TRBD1	TGCAGCGTTGGGCCCAGGGGGCTGAACACTGAAGCTTTCTTT	CSVGPRGLNTEAFF
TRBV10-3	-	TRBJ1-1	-	TGTGCCATCAGAAATGGGGCCGGTACTGAAGCTTTCTTT	CAIRNGAGTEAFF
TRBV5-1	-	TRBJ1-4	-	TGCGCCAGCAGCTTTGGCAGTGCAACTAATGAAAAACTGTTTTTT	CASSFGSATNEKLFF
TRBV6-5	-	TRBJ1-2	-	TGTGCCAGCACGGGGACCGGGGGAAACTATGGCTACACCTTC	CASTGTGGNYGYTF
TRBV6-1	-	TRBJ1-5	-	TGTGCCAGCAGTGAAGCGATCGGGGGATGGAGCAATCAGCCCCAGCATTTT	CASSEAIGGWSNQPQHF
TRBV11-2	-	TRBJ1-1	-	TGTGCCAGCAGCTTCCCTCCCCCCCCCAGTCGGGTAATGAACACTGAAGCTTTCTTT	CASSFPPPPSRVMNTEAFF
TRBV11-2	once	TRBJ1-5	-	TGTGCCAGCAGCTCAGGGACAAGCCCCGATAGCAATCAGCCCCAGCATTTT	CASSSGTSPDSNQPQHF
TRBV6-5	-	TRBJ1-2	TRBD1	TGTGCCAGCCGGAGGACAGGTGCGAACTATGGCTACACCTTC	CASRRTGANYGYTF
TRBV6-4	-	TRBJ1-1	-	TGTGCCAGTAGTGAGTTAAAAGGGAACACTGAAGCTTTCTTT	CASSELKGNTEAFF
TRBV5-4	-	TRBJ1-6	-	TGTGCCAGCAGCGATGGGAGCTCCTATAATTCACCCCTCCACTTT	CASSDGSSYNSPLHF
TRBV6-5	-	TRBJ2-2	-	TGTGCCAGTCCCCCACCCCCAGGGAACACCGGGGAGCTGTTTTTT	CASPPPPGNTGELFF
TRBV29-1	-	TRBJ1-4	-	TGCAGCGTTGCGGGGCAGGGATCTCGGAATGAAAAACTGTTTTTT	CSVAGQGSRNEKLFF
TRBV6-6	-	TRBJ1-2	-	TGTGCCAGCGTTGAAAAGCAAGCCGATGGCTACACCTTC	CASVEKQADGYTF
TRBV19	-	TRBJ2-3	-	TGTGCCAGTAGTATGGCGATCCTCACAGATACGCAGTATTTT	CASSMAILTDTQYF
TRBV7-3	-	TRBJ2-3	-	TGTGCCAGCAGCCCCGGGACACCTAGCACAGATACGCAGTATTTT	CASSPGTPSTDTQYF
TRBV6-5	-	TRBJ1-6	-	TGTGCCAGCAGTCGCATCGACGCTTATAATTCACCCCTCCACTTT	CASSRIDAYNSPLHF
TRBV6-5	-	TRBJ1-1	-	TGTGCCAGCAGCTTAACAGGTGGAGCTGAAGCTTTCTTT	CASSLTGGAEAFF
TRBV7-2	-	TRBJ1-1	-	TGTGCCAGCAGCTTAGTAGGGGTCACTGAAGCTTTCTTT	CASSLVGVTEAFF
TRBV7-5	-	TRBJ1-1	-	TGTGCCAGAAGCTTCCGGGACTTAGCTTTCTTT	CARSFRDLAFF
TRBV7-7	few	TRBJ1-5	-	TGTGCCAGCAGTAGCCGGGGGGTGAGCAATCAGCCCCAGCATTTT	CASSSRGVSNQPQHF
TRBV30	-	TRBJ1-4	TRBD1	TGTGCCTGGAGGGGAGACAGGGATCGCGAAAAACTGTTTTTT	CAWRGDRDREKLFF
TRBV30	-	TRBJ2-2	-	TGTGCCTGGAGCCAACTGACCGGGGTTCAGGGGGAGCTGTTTTTT	CAWSQLTGVQGELFF
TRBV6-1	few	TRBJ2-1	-	TGTGCCAGCAGTGAAGCCCTAGAGAGGGTGAGCAATGAGCAGTTCTTC	CASSEALERVSNEQFF
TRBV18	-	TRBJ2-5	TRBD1	TGTGCCAGCTCAGAATCCGGACAGGGTGGAGAGACCCAGTACTTC	CASSESGQGGETQYF
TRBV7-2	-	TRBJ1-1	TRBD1	TGTGCCAGCAGCTCCCGGACAGGGGTGAACACTGAAGCTTTCTTT	CASSSRTGVNTEAFF
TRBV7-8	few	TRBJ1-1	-	TGTGCCAGCAGCTTAACGCGGATGAACACTGAAGCTTTCTTT	CASSLTRMNTEAFF
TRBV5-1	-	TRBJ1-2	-	TGCGCCAGCAGCTTCAGACAGGCCGATGGCTACACCTTC	CASSFRQADGYTF
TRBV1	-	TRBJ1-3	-	TGCACCAGCAGCCAAGCAGCATTCTCTGGAAACACCATATATTTT	CTSSQAAFSGNTIYF
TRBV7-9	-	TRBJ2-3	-	TGTGCCAGCAGCTTAAGGGGCCCAGATACGCAGTATTTT	CASSLRGPDTQYF
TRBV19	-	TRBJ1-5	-	TGTGCCAGTACGCTAGTCAGGTCCCATCAGCCCCAGCATTTT	CASTLVRSHQPQHF
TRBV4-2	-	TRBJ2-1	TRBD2	TGTGCCAGCAGCCTTACGCGGACTAGCGGGAAGCAGTTCTTC	CASSLTRTSGKQFF
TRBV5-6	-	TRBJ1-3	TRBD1	TGTGCCAGCAGCTTGGTTGGGACAGGGGCTGGAAACACCATATATTTT	CASSLVGTGAGNTIYF
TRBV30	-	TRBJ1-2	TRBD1	TGTGCCTGGCAAACAGGGGGAAACTATGGCTACACCTTC	CAWQTGGNYGYTF
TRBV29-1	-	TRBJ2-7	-	TGCAGCGTTGAATTCCCACCCTACGAGCAGTACTTC	CSVEFPPYEQYF
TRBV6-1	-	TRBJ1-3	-	TGTGCCAGCAGTGAAATGAACCGCAGGGCTTCTGGAAACACCATATATTTT	CASSEMNRRASGNTIYF
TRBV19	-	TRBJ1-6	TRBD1	TGTGCCAGTAGTGAACAGGGGTGGAATTCACCCCTCCACTTT	CASSEQGWNSPLHF
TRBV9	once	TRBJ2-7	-	TGTGCCAGCAGCGTACTTCCCGACAGCTCCTACGAGCAGTACTTC	CASSVLPDSSYEQYF
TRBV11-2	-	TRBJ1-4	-	TGTGCCAGCAGCTTATCGGTGGGGAATGAAAAACTGTTTTTT	CASSLSVGNEKLFF
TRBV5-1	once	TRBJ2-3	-	TGCGCCAGCAGCTTGGGGACTGGTGGAGATACGCAGTATTTT	CASSLGTGGDTQYF
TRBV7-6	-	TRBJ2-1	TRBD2	TGTGCCAGCAGCCACCTAGGACTAGCGGGAATACAGAATGAGCAGTTCTTC	CASSHLGLAGIQNEQFF
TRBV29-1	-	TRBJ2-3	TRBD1	TGCAGCGCCCGGGACAGCCCCGATACGCAGTATTTT	CSARDSPDTQYF
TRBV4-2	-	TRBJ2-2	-	TGTGCCAGCAGCCAAGCTCCAGGGTCCACCGGGGAGCTGTTTTTT	CASSQAPGSTGELFF
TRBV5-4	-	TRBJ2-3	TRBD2	TGTGCCAGCAGACCCCACGGGGGACTAGCGGGCACAGATACGCAGTATTTT	CASRPHGGLAGTDTQYF
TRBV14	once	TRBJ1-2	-	TGTGCCAGCAGCCAACGACAGCTTGTGGCCACCTTC	CASSQRQLVATF
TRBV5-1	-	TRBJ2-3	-	TGCGCCAGCAGCGAGGATGGTGGCTGGGGTAGCACAGATACGCAGTATTTT	CASSEDGGWGSTDTQYF
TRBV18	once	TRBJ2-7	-	TGTGCCAGCTCACCAGGGACGACGGGGGAGCAGTACTTC	CASSPGTTGEQYF
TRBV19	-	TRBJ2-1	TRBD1	TGTGCCAGTAGGAGGACAGGGAGTGGGAATGAGCAGTTCTTC	CASRRTGSGNEQFF
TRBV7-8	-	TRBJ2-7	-	TGTGCCAGCAGCTTTTTTGAGGGGGCCTACGAGCAGTACTTC	CASSFFEGAYEQYF
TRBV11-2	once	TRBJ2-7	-	TGTGCCAGCAGCCCCGGACAGTCTCAGTACTTC	CASSPGQSQYF
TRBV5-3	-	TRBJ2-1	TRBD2	TGTGCCAGAAGCTCGGCCTCCCCGGGAGCTAGCGGCCGCAATGAGCAGTTCTTC	CARSSASPGASGRNEQFF
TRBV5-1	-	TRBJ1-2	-	TGCGCCAGCAGCTGGGGGGCGCAGGGGTATGGCTACACCTTC	CASSWGAQGYGYTF